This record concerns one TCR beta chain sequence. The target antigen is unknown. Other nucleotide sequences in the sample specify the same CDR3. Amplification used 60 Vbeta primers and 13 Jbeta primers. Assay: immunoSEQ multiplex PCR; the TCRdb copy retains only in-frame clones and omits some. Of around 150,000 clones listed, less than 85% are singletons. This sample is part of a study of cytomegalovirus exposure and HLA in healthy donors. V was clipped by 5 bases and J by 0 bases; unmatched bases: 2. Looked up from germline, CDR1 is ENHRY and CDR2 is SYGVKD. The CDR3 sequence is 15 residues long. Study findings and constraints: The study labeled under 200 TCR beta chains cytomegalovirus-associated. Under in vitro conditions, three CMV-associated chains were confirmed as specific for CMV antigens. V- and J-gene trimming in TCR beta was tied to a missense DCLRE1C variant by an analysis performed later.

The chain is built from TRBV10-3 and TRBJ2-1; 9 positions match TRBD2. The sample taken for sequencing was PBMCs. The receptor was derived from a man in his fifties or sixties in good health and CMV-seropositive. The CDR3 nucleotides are TGTGCCATCAGTCTAGCGGGAATCTCCTACAATGAGCAGTTCTTC. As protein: CAISLAGISYNEQFF.